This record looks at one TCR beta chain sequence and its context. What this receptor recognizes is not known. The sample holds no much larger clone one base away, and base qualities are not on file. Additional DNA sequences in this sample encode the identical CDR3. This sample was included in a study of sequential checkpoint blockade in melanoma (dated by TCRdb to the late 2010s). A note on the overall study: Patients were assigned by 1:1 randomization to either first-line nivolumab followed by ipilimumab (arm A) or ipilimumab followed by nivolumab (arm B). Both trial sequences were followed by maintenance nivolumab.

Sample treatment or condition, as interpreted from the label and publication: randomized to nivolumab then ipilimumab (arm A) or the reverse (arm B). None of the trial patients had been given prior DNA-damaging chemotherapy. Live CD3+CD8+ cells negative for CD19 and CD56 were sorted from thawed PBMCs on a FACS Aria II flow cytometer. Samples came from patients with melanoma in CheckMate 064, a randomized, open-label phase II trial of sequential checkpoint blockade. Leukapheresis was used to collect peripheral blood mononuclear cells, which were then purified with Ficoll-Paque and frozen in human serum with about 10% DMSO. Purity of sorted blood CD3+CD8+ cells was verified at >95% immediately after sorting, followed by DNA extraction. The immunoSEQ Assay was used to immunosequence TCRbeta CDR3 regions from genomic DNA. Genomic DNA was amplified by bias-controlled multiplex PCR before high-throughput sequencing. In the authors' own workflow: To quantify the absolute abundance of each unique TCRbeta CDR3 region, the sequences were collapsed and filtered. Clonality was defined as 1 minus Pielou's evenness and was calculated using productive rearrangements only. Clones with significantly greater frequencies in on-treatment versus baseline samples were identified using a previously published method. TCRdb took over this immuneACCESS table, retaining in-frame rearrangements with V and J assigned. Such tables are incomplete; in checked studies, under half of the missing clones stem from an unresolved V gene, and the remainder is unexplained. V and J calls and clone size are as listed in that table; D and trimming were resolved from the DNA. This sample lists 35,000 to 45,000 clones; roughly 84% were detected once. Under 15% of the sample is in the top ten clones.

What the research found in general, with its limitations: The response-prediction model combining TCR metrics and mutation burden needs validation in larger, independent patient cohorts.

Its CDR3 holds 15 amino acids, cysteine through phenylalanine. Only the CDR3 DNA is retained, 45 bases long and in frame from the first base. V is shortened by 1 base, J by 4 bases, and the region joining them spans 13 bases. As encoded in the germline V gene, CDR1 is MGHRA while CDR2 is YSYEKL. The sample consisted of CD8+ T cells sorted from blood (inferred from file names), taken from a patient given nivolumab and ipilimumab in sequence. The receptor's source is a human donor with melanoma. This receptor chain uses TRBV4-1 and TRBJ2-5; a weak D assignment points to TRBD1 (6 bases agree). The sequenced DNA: TGCGCCAGCAGCCAAGGATCAGGGGTGGGAGAGACCCAGTACTTC. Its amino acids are CASSQGSGVGETQYF.